A selection of T cell receptor beta chains follows, all from one sample in a study of T cell changes during pregnancy in multiple sclerosis. The table came from immunoSEQ multiplex PCR; TCRdb's copy has only in-frame clones and leaves some out. The table lists some 80,000 clones, about 90% of them singletons. Sequenced material: peripheral blood, taken before pregnancy. The receptors were sampled from a female donor with multiple sclerosis, enrolled in a pregnancy study. CDR3s include the opening cysteine and the closing phenylalanine or tryptophan. D genes are given only for firm matches. Expanded clones get a size class; other rows say once, few or many, or leave the size out.

>TRBV11-3|TRBJ1-1|-|TRBD1
TGTGCCAGCAGCTTAGATACGACAGGGGGCCAGGAATTT
CASSLDTTGGQEF
>TRBV29-1|TRBJ2-3|-|TRBD1
TGCAGCGGACGAGGGGGCTTCGATACGCAGTATTTT
CSGRGGFDTQYF
>TRBV2|TRBJ2-3|-|-
TGTGCCAGCGGCCGGGAGAGGGGCACAGATACGCAGTATTTT
CASGRERGTDTQYF
>TRBV4-1|TRBJ2-7|-|-
TGCGCCAGCAGCCAAGAGTGGGGGGATTACTACGAGCAGTACTTC
CASSQEWGDYYEQYF
>TRBV14|TRBJ2-1|-|-
TGTGCCAGCAGTCACACGACGGGAGCTAACTCCTACAATGAGCAGTTCTTC
CASSHTTGANSYNEQFF
>TRBV6-1|TRBJ1-5|-|-
TGTGCCAGCAGTGAAGAACCAGGGAAACAGCCCCAGCATTTT
CASSEEPGKQPQHF
>TRBV28|TRBJ2-1|once|-
TGTGCCAGCAGTTTTAACCCAGGGATGAACTACAATGAGCAGTTCTTC
CASSFNPGMNYNEQFF
>TRBV2|TRBJ2-2|-|-
TGTGCCAGCAGTGAAGCGCCACAGGGCGGGGAGCTGTTTTTT
CASSEAPQGGELFF
>TRBV5-8|TRBJ2-3|-|TRBD2
TGTGCCAGCAGGGATGGGGGTCTAGCGGGCTTCCCAGATACGCAGTATTTT
CASRDGGLAGFPDTQYF
>TRBV7-9|TRBJ2-1|-|-
TGTGCCAGCAGCTTAGTACTACCCGATCCTAACAATGAGCAGTTCTTC
CASSLVLPDPNNEQFF
>TRBV25-1|TRBJ2-7|-|TRBD1
TGTGCCAGCCATGGACAGGGGTACTACGAGCAGTACTTC
CASHGQGYYEQYF
>TRBV19|TRBJ1-5|-|TRBD1
TGTGCCAGTAAGGGGGCGACAGGAAATCAGCCCCAGCATTTT
CASKGATGNQPQHF
>TRBV19|TRBJ1-5|-|-
TGTGCCAGTAGTCCCTTTGGCGGGGGGGGCAATCAGCCCCAGCATTTT
CASSPFGGGGNQPQHF
>TRBV27|TRBJ2-7|-|TRBD1
TGTGCCAGCAGTTTGGGACAGGGAATTACCTACGAGCAGTACTTC
CASSLGQGITYEQYF
>TRBV18|TRBJ2-3|-|TRBD1
TGTGCCAGCTCACCCTTACCGGGACAGGGGTTTGATAGCACAGATACGCAGTATTTT
CASSPLPGQGFDSTDTQYF
>TRBV9|TRBJ2-5|-|-
TGTGCCAGCAGCGTAGATGTGTCAGCCGACGGGGAGACCCAGTACTTC
CASSVDVSADGETQYF
>TRBV2|TRBJ1-1|-|TRBD1
TGTGCCAGCACTCGGGACAGCTTAAACACTGAAGCTTTCTTT
CASTRDSLNTEAFF
>TRBV28|TRBJ2-1|-|-
TGTGCCAGCAGTTTATTTAGTGCTGAGCAGTTCTTC
CASSLFSAEQFF
>TRBV5-1|TRBJ2-3|-|TRBD2
TGCGCCAGCAGCTTGACGGGAGGGCCGCTCGGCACAGATACGCAGTATTTT
CASSLTGGPLGTDTQYF
>TRBV11-3|TRBJ2-2|-|-
TGTGCCAGCAGCTTAGCACCCCTACACACCGGGGAGCTGTTTTTT
CASSLAPLHTGELFF
>TRBV27|TRBJ2-7|-|TRBD2
TGTGCCAGCAGTAATAGCGGGAGGTACGAGCAGTACTTC
CASSNSGRYEQYF
>TRBV11-1|TRBJ1-2|-|-
TGTGCCAGCAGCCCCCCCAACGCGGGCCTCGTGACGGGCTATGGCTACACCTTC
CASSPPNAGLVTGYGYTF
>TRBV13|TRBJ1-3|-|-
TGTGCCAGCAGCTTTATTGGAAACACCATATATTTT
CASSFIGNTIYF